These 28 T cell receptor beta chains came from one sample sequenced in a study of cytomegalovirus exposure and HLA in healthy donors. The study ran its PCR with 60 Vbeta and 13 Jbeta primers. The protocol was immunoSEQ multiplex PCR, while the TCRdb copy is restricted to in-frame clones and leaves out a portion. The table lists about 75,000 clones, approximately 82% of them singletons, with roughly 2% in the top ten. The sample was PBMCs. These receptors all come from a man between 18 and 35 years old in good health and CMV-seronegative.

This chain uses TRBV30 with TRBJ2-2; TRBD2 matches 10 bases. This CDR3 comprises 17 residues. Germline CDR1 is GTSNPN and CDR2 is SVGIG (reference sequence). CDR3 amino acids: CAYGPSGRLRGTGELFF. The CDR3 DNA sequence: TGTGCTTATGGTCCTAGCGGGAGACTTAGAGGGACCGGGGAGCTGTTTTTT.

The chain uses TRBV5-1 and TRBJ2-1; 11 nucleotides agree with TRBD2. The CDR3 loop spans 15 amino acids. Germline V gene data show CDR1 as SGHRS and CDR2 as YFSETQ. The V segment lost 7 bases and the J segment 3 bases; nucleotides outside the gene matches: 6. The DNA of the CDR3 is TGCGCCAGCTCTGATAGCGGGAGGGTCTACAATGAGCAGTTCTTC. Protein product: CASSDSGRVYNEQFF.

With regard to this clone: Other DNA sequences in this specimen translate into the identical CDR3. The gene calls are TRBV4-3 and TRBJ2-1, with D maybe TRBD2 (6 bases). The CDR3 runs 15 residues. V lost 2 bases, J lost 9 bases, and 17 bases lay in between. In germline, CDR1 is LGHNA, CDR2 YSLEER. The CDR3 spells CASSQPTGVQVEQFF. The CDR3 region has the DNA TGCGCCAGCAGCCAACCTACGGGGGTTCAGGTTGAGCAGTTCTTC.

The CDR3 nucleotides read TGTGCCAGTAGGACGGGGTTGGGAAAACTGTTTTTT. It yields the protein CASRTGLGKLFF. The chain combines TRBV19 with TRBJ1-4; D gene uncertain. V lost 6 bases and J lost 10, with 12 bases in between. Germline-derived CDR1 and CDR2 are LNHDA and SQIVND (reference sequence). The CDR3 contains 12 residues.

The genes are TRBV19 and TRBJ1-5, with D possibly TRBD1 on 5 matching bases. This CDR3 has 15 residues. The germline V and J ends were trimmed by 3 bases and 3 bases, with 12 bases remaining between them. Germline CDR1 and CDR2: LNHDA and SQIVND (reference sequence). CDR3: CASSIRGESNQPQHF. The CDR3 DNA reads TGTGCCAGTAGTATTCGGGGGGAATCCAATCAGCCCCAGCATTTT.

This clone turned up a few times. J is TRBJ1-5 and V is TRBV7-2; D is unresolved. Trimming took 5 bases from V and 4 from J, leaving 6 bases between them. Germline-derived CDR1 and CDR2 are SGHTA and FQGNSA. The CDR3 extends over 12 amino acids. DNA of the CDR3: TGTGCCAGCAGCGTGGCAAATCAGCCCCAGCATTTT. Translation: CASSVANQPQHF.

This rearrangement joins TRBV28 to TRBJ1-5, with a possible D match to TRBD1 (5 bases). The V gene's germline CDR1 is MDHEN and CDR2 SYDVKM. The CDR3 is made up of 15 amino acids. The V end was cut by 5 bases, the J end by 7 bases, with 18 bases between. CDR3 bases: TGTGCCAGCAGTCCCCGACCAGGGTTGCAGCAGCCCCAGCATTTT. Its translation: CASSPRPGLQQPQHF. The full variable domain, completed using reference TRBV28 and TRBJ1-5, is DVKVTQSSRYLVKRTGEKVFLECVQDMDHENMFWYRQDPGLGLRLIYFSYDVKMKEKGDIPEGYSVSREKKERFSLILESASTNQTSMYLCASSPRPGLQQPQHFGDGTRLSIL.

J is TRBJ1-4 and V is TRBV11-2; TRBD1 is a possible D gene (6 bases). In germline, CDR1 is SGHAT, CDR2 FQNNGV. V lost 5 bases, J lost 0 bases, and 13 bases lay in between. This CDR3 contains 16 residues. CDR3 nucleotide sequence: TGTGCCAGCAGCCCAGAGGGGGGGCCAACTAATGAAAAACTGTTTTTT. Encoded protein: CASSPEGGPTNEKLFF.

The chain joins TRBV27 to TRBJ1-5, with a possible D match to TRBD1 (5 bases). This CDR3 has 15 residues. Per germline, CDR1 MNHEY and CDR2 SMNVEV (reference sequence). V shed 7 bases and J shed 7 bases, with 20 bases lying between them. CDR3 DNA sequence: TGTGCCAGCACCCCCTGGGGGGGGGTGTCGCAGCCCCAGCATTTT. Encoded protein: CASTPWGGVSQPQHF.

CDR3 in amino acids: CASSLRQGAEAFF. CDR3 sequence (DNA): TGTGCCAGCAGCTTACGACAGGGGGCTGAAGCTTTCTTT. The V call is TRBV13, the J call TRBJ1-1, with 9 bases fitting TRBD1. The germline CDR1 and CDR2 sequences are PRHDT and FYEKMQ (reference sequence). CDR3 length: 13 residues. V gave up 2 bases and J gave up 6 bases; unmatched junction bases: 1.

The chain links TRBV5-1 to TRBJ1-1; tentatively, D is TRBD1 (5 bases). The CDR3 length is 16 residues. Germline CDR1 SGHRS, CDR2 YFSETQ. V was clipped by 0 bases and J by 5 bases, with 17 bases between them. The CDR3 protein is CASSLGVGLGDTEAFF. The CDR3 nucleotides read TGCGCCAGCAGCTTGGGGGTGGGGCTCGGCGATACTGAAGCTTTCTTT.

The J gene is TRBJ2-7, the V gene TRBV5-4, with TRBD2 as a possible D gene (5 bases). The germline CDR1 and CDR2 sequences are SGHNT and YYREEE (reference sequence). The ends were cut back, 4 bases at V and 3 bases at J, with 11 bases in the middle. There are 13 residues in the CDR3. CDR3 sequence reads: CASSAGLLYEQYF. As DNA, the CDR3 is TGTGCCAGCAGCGCCGGACTCCTCTACGAGCAGTACTTC.

Notes on this clone: The junction and the germline gene differ at one end; a read error may be behind it. The V gene is TRBV7-7, the J gene TRBJ2-5, with a tentative D call TRBD1 (6 bases). The CDR3 has 16 amino acids. Germline V gives CDR1 SSHAT, CDR2 FNYEAQ (reference sequence). DNA for the CDR3: TGTGCTAGCAGCTCACAGGGTGGACTCACACAAGAGACCCAGTACTTC. This codes for CASSSQGGLTQETQYF. The whole variable domain, remainder taken from reference TRBV7-7 and TRBJ2-5, is GAGVSQSPRYKVTKRGQDVTLRCDPISSHATLYWYQQALGQGPEFLTYFNYEAQPDKSGLPSDRFSAERPEGSISTLTIQRTEQRDSAMYRCASSSQGGLTQETQYFGPGTRLLVL.

This clone was counted a few times. V usage is TRBV28 and J usage is TRBJ2-7; 9 bases line up with TRBD1. J was trimmed by 7 bases and V by 5 bases; bases with no gene match: 9. The CDR3 has 14 amino acids. CDR1 is MDHEN and CDR2 is SYDVKM in the germline V gene. In DNA form, the CDR3 reads TGTGCCAGCAGTAGGACAGGGGTTTATTTTGAGCAGTACTTC. It encodes CASSRTGVYFEQYF.

The chain recombines TRBV28 with TRBJ1-2, with D maybe TRBD1 (5 bases). Trimming took 7 bases from V and 2 from J, leaving 14 bases between them. Germline V lookup: CDR1 MDHEN, CDR2 SYDVKM. This CDR3 spans 14 amino acids. Written as DNA, the CDR3 is TGTGCCAGCAAGCCGGGAGACAGAAACTATGGCTACACCTTC. Protein: CASKPGDRNYGYTF.

The chain recombines TRBV6-5 with TRBJ2-1; TRBD2 is a possible D gene (5 bases). The V and J ends lost 6 bases and 4 bases respectively, with 16 bases between them. The CDR3 extends over 15 amino acids. Germline V lookup: CDR1 MNHEY, CDR2 SVGAGI. This CDR3 is CASSLRAGVYNEQFF. CDR3 DNA: TGTGCCAGCAGCCTGCGGGCGGGTGTTTACAATGAGCAGTTCTTC.

This sequence joins TRBV5-8 and TRBJ1-5; TRBD1 might be the D (5 bases). V lost 6 bases to trimming and J lost 4 bases, with 17 bases between them. Per germline, CDR1 SGHTS and CDR2 YDEGEE. The CDR3 consists of 15 residues. The CDR3 nucleotides read TGTGCCAGCACCCTGATTAGGGGACTTAATCAGCCCCAGCATTTT. Protein sequence: CASTLIRGLNQPQHF.

The gene calls are TRBV27 and TRBJ1-5; no firm D call. The CDR3 is 14 residues long. The germline V gene has CDR1 MNHEY and CDR2 SMNVEV (reference sequence). V was pared by 7 bases and J by 1 base, with 11 bases between. The CDR3 nucleotides are TGTGCCAGCAAGCTTGCGGGCAGCAATCAGCCCCAGCATTTT. It specifies CASKLAGSNQPQHF.

This chain joins TRBV4-1 and TRBJ2-4; D remains unclear. Germline CDR1 reads MGHRA; CDR2 reads YSYEKL. The CDR3 consists of 14 residues. Between the trimmed V and J ends, which lost 7 bases and 2 bases, there was a span of 12 bases. The chain's CDR3 is CASTTQWTKNIQYF. The CDR3 DNA sequence: TGCGCCAGCACGACTCAATGGACCAAAAACATTCAGTACTTC.

The rearrangement joins TRBV30 to TRBJ2-2; 15 bases match TRBD2. The V gene's germline CDR1 is GTSNPN and CDR2 SVGIG (reference sequence). This CDR3 has 20 residues. J was trimmed by 3 bases and V by 3 bases; bases with no gene match: 14. For the CDR3, the DNA is TGTGCCTGGAGCGACACGTTACCGGGACTAGCGGGGGGCTACACCGGGGAGCTGTTTTTT. Translating gives CAWSDTLPGLAGGYTGELFF.

In this sample, this clone turned up once. The genes are TRBV6-6 and TRBJ2-7; 8 bases agree with TRBD1. The ends lost 2 bases at V and 4 bases at J; junction bases unmatched: 7. This CDR3 has 15 amino acids. Germline V gene sequence: CDR1 MNHNY, CDR2 SVGAGI (reference sequence). The CDR3 DNA is TGTGCCAGCAGTTACAGTTCAGGGGGCGGGTACGAGCAGTACTTC. It is translated as CASSYSSGGGYEQYF.

The chain employs TRBV7-2 and TRBJ1-5; no clear D gene. With 2 bases removed from V and 0 bases from J, the gap between germline ends came to 8 bases. CDR1 and CDR2 from the germline V gene are SGHTA and FQGNSA. There are 15 residues in the CDR3. The CDR3 DNA sequence: TGTGCCAGCAGCTTATACTTTGATAGCAATCAGCCCCAGCATTTT. Its protein product is CASSLYFDSNQPQHF.

The rearrangement joins TRBV9 to TRBJ2-1; 8 positions agree with TRBD1. Germline assignment: CDR1 SGDLS and CDR2 YYNGEE. CDR3 length: 15 residues. Germline trimming cut 0 bases from V and 9 bases from J; bases unmatched to any gene: 8. The CDR3 DNA reads as TGTGCCAGCAGCGTAGCCGGACAGGGTATCGGTGAGCAGTTCTTC. It is translated as CASSVAGQGIGEQFF.

The chain employs TRBV29-1 and TRBJ2-3, with 11 bases matching TRBD2. CDR3 length: 18 residues. V shed 4 bases, J shed 1 base, and the junction held 13 bases outside the gene matches. Looked up from germline, CDR1 is SQVTM and CDR2 is ANQGSEA. The CDR3 DNA is TGCAGCGTTGTCGGACGACTAGCGGGGAGACAAGGCACAGATACGCAGTATTTT. This translates into CSVVGRLAGRQGTDTQYF.

The chain recombines TRBV5-4 with TRBJ2-2; D might be TRBD2 (6 bases). This CDR3 has 15 amino acids. The V end lost 2 bases, the J end lost 2 bases, and 10 bases lay between the germline ends. Germline CDR1 SGHNT, CDR2 YYREEE (reference sequence). The CDR3 DNA reads as TGTGCCAGCAGCTTACGGACTACCAACACCGGGGAGCTGTTTTTT. Its translation is CASSLRTTNTGELFF.

The J gene is TRBJ1-1, the V gene TRBV9; possibly TRBD1 for D (5 bases). The CDR3 consists of 14 residues. Trimming left V 0 bases short and J 3 bases short, with 9 bases between. CDR1 and CDR2 from the germline V gene are SGDLS and YYNGEE. This CDR3 is CASSVDGADTEAFF. CDR3 DNA: TGTGCCAGCAGCGTAGATGGGGCAGACACTGAAGCTTTCTTT.

The rearrangement joins TRBV7-2 to TRBJ2-7, with TRBD2 matching over 7 bases. J was trimmed by 4 bases and V by 1 base; bases with no gene match: 7. The length of the CDR3 is 15 residues. Germline CDR1 reads SGHTA; CDR2 reads FQGNSA. CDR3 amino acids: CASSLGLAVEYEQYF. Here the CDR3 DNA reads TGTGCCAGCAGCTTAGGGCTAGCGGTTGAATACGAGCAGTACTTC.

CDR3 nucleotide sequence: TGTGCCAGCAGTTTACGGCGCAGGGCTACTGAAGCTTTCTTT. Its protein is CASSLRRRATEAFF. The rearrangement links TRBV28 to TRBJ1-1; a weak D match, TRBD1 (5 bases). CDR1 is MDHEN and CDR2 is SYDVKM in the germline V gene. The CDR3 is made up of 14 amino acids. V was clipped by 2 bases and J by 5 bases, with 12 bases between them.